Given below is one TCR beta chain in context. Trimming at V came to 1 base and at J to 5 bases, leaving 5 bases not matched to a gene. Germline V gives CDR1 SNHLY, CDR2 FYNNEI. This CDR3 region has 15 residues. The record originates from a study of blood T cell repertoires in COVID-19. Per the original data handling: The assay estimated nucleated cells by amplifying reference gene primers. Profiled with immunoSEQ multiplex PCR; TCRdb holds only in-frame clones, not every one. V and J calls and clone size are as listed in that table; D and trimming were resolved from the DNA. The sample has roughly 250,000 clones; 85% to 90% are singletons.

The sequenced sample was peripheral blood. This receptor was obtained from a woman aged 30 to 39 with COVID-19, enrolled during active disease. V and J are TRBV2 and TRBJ1-2, with TRBD1 identical over 9 bases. CDR3: CASSEGQGGLYGYTF. The CDR3 DNA reads TGTGCCAGCAGTGAAGGACAGGGGGGTTTATATGGCTACACCTTC.